This T cell receptor (beta chain) stems from a study of blood T cell repertoires in COVID-19. Overall study: Sources were T cells, B-cell-depleted T cells, or PBMCs; the material itself was cDNA or gDNA.

The CDR3 extends over 15 amino acids. Germline lookup yields CDR1 MDHEN and CDR2 SYDVKM. J lost 5 bases, V lost 6 bases, and 8 bases had no gene match. Per the original methods: Estimated nucleated cell counts came from reference gene primer amplification. The assay was immunoSEQ multiplex PCR, and TCRdb's table has in-frame clones only and misses some. Clone size and V and J calls were adopted from that table, with D and trimming inferred from the DNA. The data hold over 60,000 clones, with about 90% observed a single time. The rearrangement joins TRBV28 to TRBJ2-2; 8 nucleotides line up with TRBD2. This clonotype was sampled from a woman older than 75 with active COVID-19. Specimen: peripheral blood. CDR3 amino acids: CASSWGGGRTGELFF. The CDR3 DNA follows: TGTGCCAGCAGCTGGGGGGGCGGGAGGACCGGGGAGCTGTTTTTT.